These T cell receptor beta chains were read from a single sample in a study of cytomegalovirus exposure and HLA in healthy donors. Clones were read by immunoSEQ multiplex PCR, and TCRdb kept only the in-frame ones, dropping some. Altogether 200,000 to 250,000 clones are present, about 81% being singletons, with the ten largest covering 4.5% to 6%. The sequencing sample was made of PBMCs. These receptors were collected from a middle-aged woman in good health and CMV-seropositive. Both conserved end residues are part of each CDR3. D genes are given only for firm matches. Not every row has a clone size; where given, it reads once, few, many or a size class.

.	TRBD1	12	TRBV29-1	TRBJ2-3	TGCAGCGTGGAGACAGGGGAAGGTACGCAGTATTTT	CSVETGEGTQYF
.	.	17	TRBV6-4	TRBJ2-6	TGTGCCAGCAGTGCCGAACAGGGCCGCTCTGGGGCCAACGTCCTGACTTTC	CASSAEQGRSGANVLTF
.	TRBD2	17	TRBV4-3	TRBJ2-1	TGCGCCAGCAGCCAAGAGGTGCAGCGGGGGCCTTACAATGAGCAGTTCTTC	CASSQEVQRGPYNEQFF
once	.	13	TRBV4-2	TRBJ1-1	TGTGCCAGCAGCCAGTCCGGGTCGAAAGATGCTTTCTTT	CASSQSGSKDAFF
.	TRBD1	17	TRBV27	TRBJ2-1	TGTGCCAGCAGTTTATCCCGGGGAAGCGCGACAGGGAATGAGCAGTTCTTC	CASSLSRGSATGNEQFF
.	TRBD1	14	TRBV7-9	TRBJ2-7	TGTGCCAGCAGCCCCGGGACAGGGTCGGGCGAGCAGTACTTC	CASSPGTGSGEQYF
.	TRBD1	13	TRBV11-2	TRBJ2-7	TGTGCCAGCTCTTCCCAGGGGGCGGGCGAGCAGTACTTC	CASSSQGAGEQYF
.	.	15	TRBV7-9	TRBJ1-1	TGTGCCAGCAGCTTAGCACGGGGACAGAACACTGAAGCTTTCTTT	CASSLARGQNTEAFF
.	TRBD1	18	TRBV19	TRBJ1-5	TGTGCCAGTAGCGACCGTGGCCGGGACAGGGGGACAAATCAGCCCCAGCATTTT	CASSDRGRDRGTNQPQHF
.	TRBD1	16	TRBV4-1	TRBJ1-5	TGCGCCAGCAGCCGGGAGGGACAGGGTAACTATCAGCCCCAGCATTTT	CASSREGQGNYQPQHF
.	TRBD1	16	TRBV7-2	TRBJ1-2	TGTGCCAGCAGCTTAGTCTCTTCGGGACAGGGGGGTGGCTACACCTTC	CASSLVSSGQGGGYTF
.	TRBD1	13	TRBV6-5	TRBJ1-2	TGTGCCAGCAGTTCCACAGGGGTGGGTGGCTACACCTTC	CASSSTGVGGYTF
.	.	13	TRBV4-2	TRBJ1-1	TGTGCCAGCAGCCAGGGGGGGAACACTGAAGCTTTCTTT	CASSQGGNTEAFF
.	TRBD2	13	TRBV28	TRBJ2-7	TGTGCCAGTAGACTAGCGGGAGGCTACGAGCAGTACTTC	CASRLAGGYEQYF
.	.	10	TRBV28	TRBJ1-4	TGTGCCAGTCAGGGTGAAAAACTGTTTTTT	CASQGEKLFF
few	TRBD2	14	TRBV6-6	TRBJ2-3	TGTGCCAGCACGTCTAGCGGGAGATGGGATACGCAGTATTTT	CASTSSGRWDTQYF
few	.	14	TRBV11-3	TRBJ1-1	TGTGCCAGCAGCCTCACGGGGTCGGGATCGGAAGCTTTCTTT	CASSLTGSGSEAFF
.	TRBD2	18	TRBV7-6	TRBJ2-3	TGTGCCAGCAGCTTAACCCCTAGCGGGGGGGGAGGGACAGGTACGCAGTATTTT	CASSLTPSGGGGTGTQYF
.	.	13	TRBV7-2	TRBJ2-7	TGTGCCAGCAGCTCTCAGGAGGGTTACGAGCAGTACTTC	CASSSQEGYEQYF
once	.	12	TRBV30	TRBJ1-1	TGTGCCTCTGAGCAACCCCTAACTGAAGCTTTCTTT	CASEQPLTEAFF
.	TRBD2	15	TRBV7-2	TRBJ2-3	TGTGCCAGCAGCCGAATAGCGGGGGTAGGAGATACGCAGTATTTT	CASSRIAGVGDTQYF
.	TRBD1	16	TRBV11-2	TRBJ1-1	TGTGCCAGCAGCATGCGCTCCGGGACAGGGATGACTGAAGCTTTCTTT	CASSMRSGTGMTEAFF
.	TRBD2	17	TRBV11-3	TRBJ2-7	TGTGCCAGCAGCTTACTCACTAGCGGGGGATTTCCCTACGAGCAGTACTTC	CASSLLTSGGFPYEQYF
.	TRBD2	15	TRBV4-2	TRBJ2-7	TGTGCCAGCAGCCCCATGGCGGGGGGGCCTTACGAGCAGTACTTC	CASSPMAGGPYEQYF
.	TRBD2	16	TRBV7-3	TRBJ2-2	TGTGCCAGCAGCTTAAATGGGGGACTAGCTATGGGGGAGCTGTTTTTT	CASSLNGGLAMGELFF
.	.	13	TRBV6-5	TRBJ2-2	TGTGCCAGCAGTAGGGGTGTCACCGGGGAGCTGTTTTTT	CASSRGVTGELFF
.	TRBD1	14	TRBV19	TRBJ1-2	TGTGCCAGTACCAAGACAGGGGGCAACTATGGCTACACCTTC	CASTKTGGNYGYTF
.	TRBD2	15	TRBV5-6	TRBJ2-2	TGTGCCAGCAGCCATATAGCGGGAGACACCGGGGAGCTGTTTTTT	CASSHIAGDTGELFF
.	TRBD2	17	TRBV5-1	TRBJ2-5	TGCGCCAGCAGCTCCTTACTAGCGGGGGGGCCGGGAGAGACCCAGTACTTC	CASSSLLAGGPGETQYF
.	.	15	TRBV2	TRBJ2-7	TGTGCCAGCAGTCCCGAGATTCCCGGGGTATACGAGCAGTACTTC	CASSPEIPGVYEQYF
.	TRBD1	14	TRBV6-4	TRBJ1-3	TGTGCCAGCGCCGGACAGGACGGTGCAAACACCATATATTTT	CASAGQDGANTIYF
.	.	15	TRBV19	TRBJ1-4	TGTGCCAGTACCAACATAAAAGCGGGCAATGAAAAACTGTTTTTT	CASTNIKAGNEKLFF
.	TRBD1	16	TRBV5-5	TRBJ2-1	TGTGCCAGCACTCTCCCTCGGACAGGGCTTTACAATGAGCAGTTCTTC	CASTLPRTGLYNEQFF
.	TRBD1	12	TRBV29-1	TRBJ1-2	TGCAGCGTTGTTGGGACAGGAGAAGGCTACACCTTC	CSVVGTGEGYTF
.	.	14	TRBV13	TRBJ2-3	TGTGCCAGCAGCGGGCGGGGTAGGACAGATACGCAGTATTTT	CASSGRGRTDTQYF
.	.	15	TRBV7-9	TRBJ2-3	TGTGCCAGCAGCCTCCTACGGGATCCCACAGATACGCAGTATTTT	CASSLLRDPTDTQYF
.	TRBD2	14	TRBV5-1	TRBJ2-5	TGCGCCAGCAGCTTTAGCGGGAGGTCAGAGACCCAGTACTTC	CASSFSGRSETQYF
few	TRBD2	19	TRBV15	TRBJ2-7	TGTGCCACCAGCAGAGCCCCTACCGGACTAGCGGGAGGGCAGGACGAGCAGTACTTC	CATSRAPTGLAGGQDEQYF
.	TRBD2	15	TRBV5-8	TRBJ2-1	TGTGCCAGCAGCGGGACTAGGGAAGAGGTGAATGAGCAGTTCTTC	CASSGTREEVNEQFF
.	.	13	TRBV14	TRBJ1-1	TGTGCCAGCAGCCAAGTCAGGCACACTGAAGCTTTCTTT	CASSQVRHTEAFF
few	TRBD2	15	TRBV5-4	TRBJ2-7	TGTGCCAGCAGCTTGTCTAGCGGGAGTTCCTACGAGCAGTACTTC	CASSLSSGSSYEQYF
.	TRBD1	15	TRBV19	TRBJ1-5	TGTGCCACCTCACAGGGGGTCCATGGCAATCAGCCCCAGCATTTT	CATSQGVHGNQPQHF
.	TRBD2	15	TRBV25-1	TRBJ2-7	TGTGCCAGCAGCGGACTAGCGGCAGGACGCTACGAGCAGTACTTC	CASSGLAAGRYEQYF
once	.	11	TRBV20-1	TRBJ2-3	TGCAGTTCCGGGGGTGCGGATACGCAGTATTTT	CSSGGADTQYF
few	TRBD1	12	TRBV6-5	TRBJ1-2	TGTGCCAGCAGACTACAGGGGTATGGCTACACCTTC	CASRLQGYGYTF
few	TRBD1	14	TRBV6-5	TRBJ2-7	TGTGCCAGCAGGCCGGGACAGGGGAGGGTAGAGCAGTACTTC	CASRPGQGRVEQYF
.	TRBD1	13	TRBV7-3	TRBJ1-1	TGTGCCAGCAGCCCTGACAGGGGAGGAACAACTTTCTTT	CASSPDRGGTTFF
.	TRBD2	17	TRBV30	TRBJ2-2	TGTGCCTGGAGCCGACTAGCGGGGGTCGCTAACACCGGGGAGCTGTTTTTT	CAWSRLAGVANTGELFF
few	.	13	TRBV5-4	TRBJ1-1	TGTGCCAGCAGCTTGTCTACGGAGACTGAAGCTTTCTTT	CASSLSTETEAFF
.	.	20	TRBV30	TRBJ1-1	TGTGCCTGGAGCAGTCCCCTGCCGACATTTTTCGGAAGGATGAACACTGAAGCTTTCTTT	CAWSSPLPTFFGRMNTEAFF
.	.	17	TRBV11-2	TRBJ1-3	TGTGCCAGCACCTTGACAGCCACTACACGCTCTGGAAACACCATATATTTT	CASTLTATTRSGNTIYF
.	TRBD1	12	TRBV6-5	TRBJ2-7	TGTGCCAGCAGACGGACAGGTTCCGAGCAGTACTTC	CASRRTGSEQYF
.	TRBD1	15	TRBV7-2	TRBJ2-2	TGTGCCAGCAGGCGGACAGGGCCGAACACCGGGGAGCTGTTTTTT	CASRRTGPNTGELFF
.	TRBD2	16	TRBV13	TRBJ2-3	TGTGCCAGCAGCTCAAAAGCGGGAGCTTACACAGATACGCAGTATTTT	CASSSKAGAYTDTQYF
.	.	11	TRBV20-1	TRBJ1-1	TGCAGTGCTAGAAGCGGCACTGAAGCTTTCTTT	CSARSGTEAFF
.	TRBD1	16	TRBV28	TRBJ1-2	TGTGCCAGCAGTTTAACAAGGGGGCCTATTAACTATGGCTACACCTTC	CASSLTRGPINYGYTF
once	.	14	TRBV30	TRBJ2-5	TGTGCCTGGAGTCAACTACGAGTAACGGAGACCCAGTACTTC	CAWSQLRVTETQYF
.	.	12	TRBV29-1	TRBJ1-2	TGCAGCGGGGGGGACGGTTACTATGGCTACACCTTC	CSGGDGYYGYTF